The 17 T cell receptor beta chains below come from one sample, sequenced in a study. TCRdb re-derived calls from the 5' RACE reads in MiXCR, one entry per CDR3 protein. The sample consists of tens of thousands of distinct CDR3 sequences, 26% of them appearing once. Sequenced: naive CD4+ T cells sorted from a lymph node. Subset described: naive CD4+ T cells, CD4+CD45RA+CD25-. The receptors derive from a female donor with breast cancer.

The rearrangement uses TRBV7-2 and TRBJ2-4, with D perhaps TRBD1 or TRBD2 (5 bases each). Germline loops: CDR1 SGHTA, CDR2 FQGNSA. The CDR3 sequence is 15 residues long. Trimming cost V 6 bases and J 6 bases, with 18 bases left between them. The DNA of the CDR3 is TGTGCCAGCAGTCCGGGGACGGGGTTGGGAAACATTCAGTACTTC. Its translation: CASSPGTGLGNIQYF.

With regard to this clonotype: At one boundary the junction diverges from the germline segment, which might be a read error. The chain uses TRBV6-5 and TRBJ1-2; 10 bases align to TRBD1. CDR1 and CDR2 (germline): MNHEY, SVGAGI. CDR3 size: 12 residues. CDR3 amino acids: CASGTGAGGCTF. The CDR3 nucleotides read TGTGCCAGCGGGACAGGGGCGGGTGGCTGCACCTTC.

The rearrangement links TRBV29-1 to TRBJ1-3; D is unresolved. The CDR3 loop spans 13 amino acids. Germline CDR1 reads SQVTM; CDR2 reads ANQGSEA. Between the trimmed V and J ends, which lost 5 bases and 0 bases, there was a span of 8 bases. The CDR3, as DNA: TGCAGCGTTACCCAGAGCTCTGGAAACACCATATATTTT. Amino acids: CSVTQSSGNTIYF.

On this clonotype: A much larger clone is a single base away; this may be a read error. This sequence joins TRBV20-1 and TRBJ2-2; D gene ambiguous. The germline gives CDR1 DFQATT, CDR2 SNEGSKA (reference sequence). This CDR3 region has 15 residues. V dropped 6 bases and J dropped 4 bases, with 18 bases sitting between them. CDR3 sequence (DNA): TGCAGTGCCCCCAACCAAGCGACGAGCACCGGGGAGCTGTTTTTT. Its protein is CSAPNQATSTGELFF.

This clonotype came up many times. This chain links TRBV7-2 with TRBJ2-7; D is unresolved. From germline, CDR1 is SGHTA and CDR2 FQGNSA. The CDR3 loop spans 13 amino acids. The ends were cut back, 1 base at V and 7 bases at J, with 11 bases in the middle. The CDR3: CASSLGHLGEQYF. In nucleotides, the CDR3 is TGTGCCAGCAGCTTAGGACACCTTGGGGAGCAGTACTTC. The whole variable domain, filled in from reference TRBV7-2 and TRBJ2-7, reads GAGVSQSPSNKVTEKGKDVELRCDPISGHTALYWYRQSLGQGLEFLIYFQGNSAPDKSGLPSDRFSAERTGGSVSTLTIQRTQQEDSAVYLCASSLGHLGEQYFGPGTRLTVT.

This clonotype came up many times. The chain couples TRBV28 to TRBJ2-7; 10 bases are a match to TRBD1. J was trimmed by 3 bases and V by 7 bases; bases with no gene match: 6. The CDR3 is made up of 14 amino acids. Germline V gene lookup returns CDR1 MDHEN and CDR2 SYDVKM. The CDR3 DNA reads TGTGCCAGCACTGCCGGGACAGGGGTCTACGAGCAGTACTTC. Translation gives CASTAGTGVYEQYF.

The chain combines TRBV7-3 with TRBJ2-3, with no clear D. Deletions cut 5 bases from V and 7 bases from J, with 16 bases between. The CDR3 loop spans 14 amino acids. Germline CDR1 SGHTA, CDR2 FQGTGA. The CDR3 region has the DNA TGTGCCAGCAGCCCAACCGGGTCTGAATATACGCAGTATTTT. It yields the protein CASSPTGSEYTQYF. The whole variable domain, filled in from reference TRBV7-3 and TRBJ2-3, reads GAGVSQTPSNKVTEKGKYVELRCDPISGHTALYWYRQSLGQGPEFLIYFQGTGAADDSGLPNDRFFAVRPEGSVSTLKIQRTERGDSAVYLCASSPTGSEYTQYFGPGTRLTVL.

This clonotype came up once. CDR3 protein: CSASPAGAPGEDTQYF. CDR3 bases: TGCAGTGCCAGCCCGGCGGGAGCACCGGGGGAAGATACGCAGTATTTT. V and J are TRBV20-1 and TRBJ2-3; the match to TRBD2 covers 7 bases. The J segment lost 5 bases and the V segment lost 6 bases, leaving 17 bases of the junction unmatched. The CDR3 is 16 residues long. Germline lookup yields CDR1 DFQATT and CDR2 SNEGSKA (reference sequence).

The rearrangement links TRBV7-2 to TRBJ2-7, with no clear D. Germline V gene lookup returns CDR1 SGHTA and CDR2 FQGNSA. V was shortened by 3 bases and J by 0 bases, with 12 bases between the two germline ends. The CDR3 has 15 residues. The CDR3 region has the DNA TGTGCCAGCAGCTTGCGCCAGGCCAGCTCCTACGAGCAGTACTTC. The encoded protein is CASSLRQASSYEQYF. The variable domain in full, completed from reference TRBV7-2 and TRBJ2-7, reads GAGVSQSPSNKVTEKGKDVELRCDPISGHTALYWYRQSLGQGLEFLIYFQGNSAPDKSGLPSDRFSAERTGGSVSTLTIQRTQQEDSAVYLCASSLRQASSYEQYFGPGTRLTVT.

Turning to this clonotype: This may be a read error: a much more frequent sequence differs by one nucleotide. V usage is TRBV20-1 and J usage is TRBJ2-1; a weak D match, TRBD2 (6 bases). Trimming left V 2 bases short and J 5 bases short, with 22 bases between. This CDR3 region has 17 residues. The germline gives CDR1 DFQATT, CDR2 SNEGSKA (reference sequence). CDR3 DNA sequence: TGCAGTGCTAGAAGGGACTGGGGCCTCAATTTAGACAATGAGCAGTTCTTC. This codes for CSARRDWGLNLDNEQFF.

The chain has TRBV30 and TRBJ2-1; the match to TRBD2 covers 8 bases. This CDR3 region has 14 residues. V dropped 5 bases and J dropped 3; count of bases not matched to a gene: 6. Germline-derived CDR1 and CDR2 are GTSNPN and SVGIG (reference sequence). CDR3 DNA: TGTGCCTGGGTGCATAGCGGGAACTACAATGAGCAGTTCTTC. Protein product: CAWVHSGNYNEQFF.

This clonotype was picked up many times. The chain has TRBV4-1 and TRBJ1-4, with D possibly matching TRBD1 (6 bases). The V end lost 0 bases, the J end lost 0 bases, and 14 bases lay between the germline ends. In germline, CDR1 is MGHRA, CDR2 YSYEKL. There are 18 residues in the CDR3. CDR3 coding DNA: TGCGCCAGCAGCCAAGATCCTCCCTCAGGGGCAACTAATGAAAAACTGTTTTTT. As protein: CASSQDPPSGATNEKLFF.

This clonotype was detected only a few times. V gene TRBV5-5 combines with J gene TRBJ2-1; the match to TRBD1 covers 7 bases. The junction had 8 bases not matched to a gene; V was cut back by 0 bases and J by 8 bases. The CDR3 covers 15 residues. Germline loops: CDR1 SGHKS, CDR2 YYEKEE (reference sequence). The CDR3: CASSLAVVGTDEQFF. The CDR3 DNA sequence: TGTGCCAGCAGCTTGGCCGTAGTGGGGACAGATGAGCAGTTCTTC.

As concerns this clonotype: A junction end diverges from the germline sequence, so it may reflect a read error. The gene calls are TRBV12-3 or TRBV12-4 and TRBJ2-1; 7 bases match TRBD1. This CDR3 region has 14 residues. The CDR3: CASTPGQTYNEQVF. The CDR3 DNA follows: TGTGCCAGCACCCCGGGACAGACCTACAATGAGCAGGTCTTC.

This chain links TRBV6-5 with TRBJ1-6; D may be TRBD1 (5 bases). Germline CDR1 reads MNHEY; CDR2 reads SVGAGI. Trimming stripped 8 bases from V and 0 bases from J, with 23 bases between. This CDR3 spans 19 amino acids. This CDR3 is CASGTPGRFKSSYNSPLHF. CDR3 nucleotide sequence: TGTGCCAGCGGAACCCCGGGACGGTTCAAGAGCTCCTATAATTCACCCCTCCACTTT.

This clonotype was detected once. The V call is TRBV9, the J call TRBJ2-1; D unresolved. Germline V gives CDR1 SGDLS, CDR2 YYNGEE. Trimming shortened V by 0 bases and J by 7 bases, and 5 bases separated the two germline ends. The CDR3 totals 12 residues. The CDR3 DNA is TGTGCCAGCAGCGTAGGGCTGAATGAGCAGTTCTTC. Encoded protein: CASSVGLNEQFF.

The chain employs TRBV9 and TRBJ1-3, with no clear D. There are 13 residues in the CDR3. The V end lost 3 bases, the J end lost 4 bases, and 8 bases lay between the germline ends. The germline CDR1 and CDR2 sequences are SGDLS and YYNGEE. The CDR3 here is CASSAGSGNTIYF. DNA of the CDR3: TGTGCCAGCAGCGCGGGGTCGGGAAACACCATATATTTT. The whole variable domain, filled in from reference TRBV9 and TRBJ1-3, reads DSGVTQTPKHLITATGQRVTLRCSPRSGDLSVYWYQQSLDQGLQFLIQYYNGEERAKGNILERFSAQQFPDLHSELNLSSLELGDSALYFCASSAGSGNTIYFGEGSWLTVV.